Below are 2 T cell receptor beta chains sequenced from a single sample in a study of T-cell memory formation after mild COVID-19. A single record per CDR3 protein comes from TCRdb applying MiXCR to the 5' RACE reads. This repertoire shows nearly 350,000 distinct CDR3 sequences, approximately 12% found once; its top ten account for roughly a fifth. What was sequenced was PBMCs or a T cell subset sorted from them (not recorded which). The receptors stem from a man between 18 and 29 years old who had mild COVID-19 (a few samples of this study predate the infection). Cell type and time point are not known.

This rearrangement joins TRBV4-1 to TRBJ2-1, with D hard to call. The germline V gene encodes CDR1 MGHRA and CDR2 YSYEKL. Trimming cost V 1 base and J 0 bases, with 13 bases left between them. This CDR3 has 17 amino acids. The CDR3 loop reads CASSQGSPRSSYNEQFF. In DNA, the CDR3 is TGCGCCAGCAGCCAAGGTTCCCCGCGGAGCTCCTACAATGAGCAGTTCTTC.

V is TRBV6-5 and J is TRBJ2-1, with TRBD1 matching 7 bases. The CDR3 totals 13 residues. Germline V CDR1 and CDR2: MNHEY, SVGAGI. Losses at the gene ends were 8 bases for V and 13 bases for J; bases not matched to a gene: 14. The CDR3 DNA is TGTGCCAGCGCCTCCCGAGGGGGCCCGGGTCAGTTCTTC. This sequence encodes CASASRGGPGQFF.